The clone carrying this TCR beta chain occurred once. Its antigen is unidentified. Each sample came from a Caucasian adult donor living in Nashville, Tennessee. This sample stems from a study of shared clonotypes between healthy human individuals. Assay execution took place at the deep level. Using immunoSEQ multiplex PCR, the repertoire was profiled, and TCRdb retains in-frame clones only, with some absent. The table includes over a million clones, approximately 80% detected once. This CDR3 has 19 amino acids. The V and J ends lost 2 bases and 6 bases, in that order; junction bases with no gene match: 15. Germline loops: CDR1 SGHAT, CDR2 FQDESV (reference sequence). Study-wide results and caveats: Sequencing of the sorted subsets was shown by rarefaction to be incomplete despite large depth.

This receptor was identified in a man younger than 35 in good health. Some clones in this sample may be carry-over from other donors' samples. The gene calls are TRBV11-1 and TRBJ2-7, with 14 bases that match TRBD2. The sequenced sample consisted of memory CD4+ T cells from PBMCs. Regarding subset: CD45RA-negative fraction. This CDR3 reads CASSLLGGLAGAASVEQYF. The CDR3 bases are TGTGCCAGCAGCTTACTAGGGGGACTAGCGGGAGCAGCTTCTGTCGAGCAGTACTTC. Using reference TRBV11-1 and TRBJ2-7 for the parts outside the CDR3, the full variable domain is EAEVAQSPRYKITEKSQAVAFWCDPISGHATLYWYRQILGQGPELLVQFQDESVVDDSQLPKDRFSAERLKGVDSTLKIQPAELGDSAMYLCASSLLGGLAGAASVEQYFGPGTRLTVT.